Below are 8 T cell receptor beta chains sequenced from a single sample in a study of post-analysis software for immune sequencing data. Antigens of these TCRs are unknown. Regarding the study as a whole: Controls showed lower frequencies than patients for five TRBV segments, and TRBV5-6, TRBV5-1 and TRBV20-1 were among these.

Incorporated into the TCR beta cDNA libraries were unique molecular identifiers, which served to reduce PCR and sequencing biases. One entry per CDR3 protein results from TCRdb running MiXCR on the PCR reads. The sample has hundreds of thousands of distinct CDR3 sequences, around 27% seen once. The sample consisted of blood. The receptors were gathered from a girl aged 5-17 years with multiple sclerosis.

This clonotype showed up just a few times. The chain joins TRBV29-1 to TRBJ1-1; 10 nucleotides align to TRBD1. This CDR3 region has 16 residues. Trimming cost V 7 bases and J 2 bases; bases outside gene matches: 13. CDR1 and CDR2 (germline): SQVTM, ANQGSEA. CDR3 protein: CSALGGTGAINTEAFF. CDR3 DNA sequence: TGCAGCGCCCTGGGTGGGACAGGGGCTATCAACACTGAAGCTTTCTTT.

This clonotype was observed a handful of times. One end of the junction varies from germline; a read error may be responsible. The CDR3 DNA is TGTGCCAGCAGCCCCCGGGGATCCTACGGGCAGTACTTC. Its translation is CASSPRGSYGQYF. The gene calls are TRBV13 and TRBJ2-7, with D perhaps TRBD2 (5 bases). Germline-derived CDR1 and CDR2 are PRHDT and FYEKMQ (reference sequence). This CDR3 is 13 amino acids long.

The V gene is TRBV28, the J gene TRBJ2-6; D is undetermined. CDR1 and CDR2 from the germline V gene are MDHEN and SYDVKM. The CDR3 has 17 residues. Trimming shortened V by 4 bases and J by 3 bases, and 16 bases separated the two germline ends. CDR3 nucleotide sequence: TGTGCCAGCAGTTCCCAAGGCGGTTGGGGTGGGGCCAACGTCCTGACTTTC. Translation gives CASSSQGGWGGANVLTF.

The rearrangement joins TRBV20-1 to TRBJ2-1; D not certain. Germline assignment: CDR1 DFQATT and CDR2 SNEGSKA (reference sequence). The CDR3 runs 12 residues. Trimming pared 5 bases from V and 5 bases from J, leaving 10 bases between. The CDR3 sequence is CSARWLNNEQFF. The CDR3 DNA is TGCAGTGCTCGATGGCTGAACAATGAGCAGTTCTTC.

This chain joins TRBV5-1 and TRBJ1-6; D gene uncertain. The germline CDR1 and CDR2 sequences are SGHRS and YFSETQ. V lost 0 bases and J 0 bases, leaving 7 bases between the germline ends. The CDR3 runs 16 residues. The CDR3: CASSLDRSSYNSPLHF. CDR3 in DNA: TGCGCCAGCAGCTTGGATCGTAGCTCCTATAATTCACCCCTCCACTTT. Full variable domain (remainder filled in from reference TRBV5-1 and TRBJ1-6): KAGVTQTPRYLIKTRGQQVTLSCSPISGHRSVSWYQQTPGQGLQFLFEYFSETQRNKGNFPGRFSGRQFSNSRSEMNVSTLELGDSALYLCASSLDRSSYNSPLHFGNGTRLTVT.

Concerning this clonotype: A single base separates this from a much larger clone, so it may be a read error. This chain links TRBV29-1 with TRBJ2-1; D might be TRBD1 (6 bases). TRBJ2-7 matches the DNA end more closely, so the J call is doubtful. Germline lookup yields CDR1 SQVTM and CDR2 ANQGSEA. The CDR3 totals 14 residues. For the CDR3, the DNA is TGCAGCCTACGCCAGGCAGGGGTATACAATGAGCAGTACTTC. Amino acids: CSLRQAGVYNEQYF.

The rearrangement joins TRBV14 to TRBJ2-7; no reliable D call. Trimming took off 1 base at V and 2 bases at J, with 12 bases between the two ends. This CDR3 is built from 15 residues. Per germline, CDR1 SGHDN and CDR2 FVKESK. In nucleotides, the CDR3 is TGTGCCAGCAGCCAAGGCAAAGCCAGGACCTACGAGCAGTACTTC. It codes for CASSQGKARTYEQYF.

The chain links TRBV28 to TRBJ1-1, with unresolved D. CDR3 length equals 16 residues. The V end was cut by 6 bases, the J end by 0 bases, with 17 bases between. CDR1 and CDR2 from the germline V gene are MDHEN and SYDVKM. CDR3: CASRGLMRAMNTEAFF. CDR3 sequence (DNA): TGTGCCAGCAGAGGGTTAATGAGGGCCATGAACACTGAAGCTTTCTTT.